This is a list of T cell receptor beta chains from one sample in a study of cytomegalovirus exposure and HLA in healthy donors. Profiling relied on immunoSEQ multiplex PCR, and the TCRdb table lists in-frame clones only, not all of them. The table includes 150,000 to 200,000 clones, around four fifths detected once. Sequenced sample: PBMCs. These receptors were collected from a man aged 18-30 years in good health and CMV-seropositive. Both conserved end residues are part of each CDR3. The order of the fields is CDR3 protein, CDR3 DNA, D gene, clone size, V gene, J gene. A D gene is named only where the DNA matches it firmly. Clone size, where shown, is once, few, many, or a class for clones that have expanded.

CDR3aa: CASSSAGSGSTEAFF; CDR3nt: TGTGCCAGTAGTTCGGCGGGTAGTGGCAGCACTGAAGCTTTCTTT; d_gene: .; abundance: .; v_gene: TRBV19; j_gene: TRBJ1-1
CDR3aa: CASSGSSTGGEEEQFF; CDR3nt: TGCGCCAGCAGCGGTTCGTCGACAGGGGGTGAAGAAGAGCAGTTCTTC; d_gene: TRBD1; abundance: .; v_gene: TRBV4-1; j_gene: TRBJ2-1
CDR3aa: CSAGGQFEAFF; CDR3nt: TGCAGTGCTGGGGGACAGTTTGAAGCTTTCTTT; d_gene: TRBD1; abundance: once; v_gene: TRBV20-1; j_gene: TRBJ1-1
CDR3aa: CASSSAPNTEAFF; CDR3nt: TGTGCCAGCAGCTCAGCGCCGAACACTGAAGCTTTCTTT; d_gene: .; abundance: .; v_gene: TRBV11-2; j_gene: TRBJ1-1
CDR3aa: CASSLSNNEQFF; CDR3nt: TGTGCCAGCAGCTTATCTAACAATGAGCAGTTCTTC; d_gene: .; abundance: .; v_gene: TRBV7-2; j_gene: TRBJ2-1
CDR3aa: CASSTGDRPNTEAFF; CDR3nt: TGTGCCAGTAGTACAGGGGACAGGCCCAACACTGAAGCTTTCTTT; d_gene: TRBD1; abundance: .; v_gene: TRBV19; j_gene: TRBJ1-1
CDR3aa: CASSLREGYGYTF; CDR3nt: TGTGCCAGCAGCTTGAGGGAGGGCTATGGCTACACCTTC; d_gene: .; abundance: .; v_gene: TRBV5-6; j_gene: TRBJ1-2
CDR3aa: CASSLLQAVVTGELFF; CDR3nt: TGTGCCAGCAGCTTATTACAAGCGGTAGTCACCGGGGAGCTGTTTTTT; d_gene: .; abundance: .; v_gene: TRBV7-8; j_gene: TRBJ2-2
CDR3aa: CASSSYHRGTGVIEAFF; CDR3nt: TGTGCCAGCAGCTCGTACCACAGGGGGACAGGTGTTATTGAAGCTTTCTTT; d_gene: TRBD1; abundance: .; v_gene: TRBV7-2; j_gene: TRBJ1-1
CDR3aa: CASSESAEYNEQFF; CDR3nt: TGCGCCAGCAGTGAAAGTGCGGAGTACAATGAGCAGTTCTTC; d_gene: .; abundance: few; v_gene: TRBV10-1; j_gene: TRBJ2-1
CDR3aa: CASSAGYEQYF; CDR3nt: TGTGCCAGCAGTGCCGGCTACGAGCAGTACTTC; d_gene: .; abundance: .; v_gene: TRBV2; j_gene: TRBJ2-7
CDR3aa: CASGGGFISEQFF; CDR3nt: TGTGCGTCAGGGGGCGGGTTCATAAGTGAGCAGTTCTTC; d_gene: TRBD1; abundance: .; v_gene: TRBV30; j_gene: TRBJ2-1
CDR3aa: CASSQDRGYEQYF; CDR3nt: TGCGCCAGCAGCCAAGATCGGGGATACGAGCAGTACTTC; d_gene: .; abundance: .; v_gene: TRBV4-3; j_gene: TRBJ2-7
CDR3aa: CASSPGQYSNQPQHF; CDR3nt: TGTGCCAGCAGCCCTGGACAGTATAGCAATCAGCCCCAGCATTTT; d_gene: .; abundance: .; v_gene: TRBV6-1; j_gene: TRBJ1-5
CDR3aa: CASSLIMDRGQGYTF; CDR3nt: TGTGCCAGCAGCCTCATCATGGACAGGGGGCAAGGCTACACCTTC; d_gene: TRBD1; abundance: .; v_gene: TRBV6-5; j_gene: TRBJ1-2
CDR3aa: CATSRTGTRRNTEAFF; CDR3nt: TGTGCCACCAGCAGAACCGGGACAAGACGAAACACTGAAGCTTTCTTT; d_gene: .; abundance: .; v_gene: TRBV15; j_gene: TRBJ1-1
CDR3aa: CASSSGLHSYNEQFF; CDR3nt: TGCGCCAGCAGCTCGGGACTTCACTCCTACAATGAGCAGTTCTTC; d_gene: .; abundance: .; v_gene: TRBV5-1; j_gene: TRBJ2-1
CDR3aa: CATSRDFGTGRQETQYF; CDR3nt: TGTGCCACCAGCAGAGATTTCGGGACAGGGAGGCAAGAGACCCAGTACTTC; d_gene: TRBD1; abundance: .; v_gene: TRBV15; j_gene: TRBJ2-5
CDR3aa: CASSQGGRANEQFF; CDR3nt: TGCGCCAGCAGCCAAGGGGGCAGGGCGAATGAGCAGTTCTTC; d_gene: .; abundance: few; v_gene: TRBV4-3; j_gene: TRBJ2-1
CDR3aa: CASSPHNTRNTEAFF; CDR3nt: TGTGCCAGCAGCCCTCATAATACAAGGAACACTGAAGCTTTCTTT; d_gene: .; abundance: .; v_gene: TRBV5-4; j_gene: TRBJ1-1